This record concerns one TCR beta chain sequence. V lost 4 bases and J lost 3, with 9 bases in between. CDR1 DFQATT and CDR2 SNEGSKA come from the germline V gene (reference sequence). The CDR3 loop spans 13 amino acids. This entry is derived from a study of T cell repertoires in cytomegalovirus infection. Study background: Both CMV infection and a matching HLA type were indicated by public TCR beta signatures.

One entry per CDR3 protein results from TCRdb running MiXCR on the reads. The sample has some 700,000 distinct CDR3 sequences; about 40% are singletons. The chain uses TRBV20-1 and TRBJ1-4; weak D call: TRBD1 (6 bases). This sequence was found in a human donor in good health (CMV status not recorded). Some clones in this sample may be carry-over from other donors' samples. Sample: PBMCs. The CDR3 loop is CSAKGGSNEKLFF. CDR3 DNA: TGCAGTGCTAAAGGGGGATCTAATGAAAAACTGTTTTTT.